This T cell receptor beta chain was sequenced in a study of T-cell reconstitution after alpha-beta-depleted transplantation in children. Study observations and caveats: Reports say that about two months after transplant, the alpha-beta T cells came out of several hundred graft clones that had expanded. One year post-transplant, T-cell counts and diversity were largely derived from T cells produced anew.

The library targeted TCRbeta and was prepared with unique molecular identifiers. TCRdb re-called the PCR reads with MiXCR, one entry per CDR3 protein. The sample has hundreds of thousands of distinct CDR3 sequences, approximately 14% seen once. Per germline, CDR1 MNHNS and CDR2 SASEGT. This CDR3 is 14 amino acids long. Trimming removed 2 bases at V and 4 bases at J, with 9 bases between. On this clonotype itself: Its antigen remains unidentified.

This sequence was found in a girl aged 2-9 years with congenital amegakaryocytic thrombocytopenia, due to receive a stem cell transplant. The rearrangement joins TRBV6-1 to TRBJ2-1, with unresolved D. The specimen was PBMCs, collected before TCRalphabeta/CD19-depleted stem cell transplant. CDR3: CASSERVYYNEQFF. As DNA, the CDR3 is TGTGCCAGCAGTGAAAGGGTCTATTACAATGAGCAGTTCTTC.